This T cell receptor (beta chain) was recovered during a study of shared clonotypes between healthy human individuals. Overall study results and limits: With a few donors compared, 5% to 5.5% of naive CD4 clonotypes were shared. Sequencing depth was expected to affect clonotype sharing among donors. Blood was the sole source, and tissue repertoires probably differ.

The assay used deep level. TCRdb keeps only in-frame clones here, not all; method: immunoSEQ multiplex PCR. The sample has approximately 640,000 clones, 90% seen once. The trim removed 5 bases at V and 6 bases at J, leaving 14 bases unmatched. This CDR3 comprises 16 residues. CDR1 is SGHVS, CDR2 FQNEAQ, per germline. As concerns this clone: Its antigen is not identified.

The sequenced sample consisted of memory CD8+ T cells from PBMCs. Subset described: CD45RO+ cells pooled with CCR7-negative TemRA cells. The clonotype was recovered from a young man in good health. Some clones in this sample may be carry-over from other donors' samples. The gene calls are TRBV7-8 and TRBJ2-7, with 9 nucleotides matching TRBD1. The CDR3 loop is CASSPDHRGRVGEQYF. The CDR3, as DNA: TGTGCCAGCAGCCCAGACCACAGGGGGCGAGTGGGCGAGCAGTACTTC.